A selection of T cell receptor beta chains follows, all from one sample in a study of early T cells in non-severe SARS-CoV-2 infection. TCRdb independently ran MiXCR on the 5' RACE reads; one entry per CDR3 protein. The data contain over 85,000 distinct CDR3 sequences, approximately 12% of them singletons. Sample: whole blood, taken at baseline. The receptors here all came from an adult who was a healthcare worker with PCR-confirmed SARS-CoV-2 infection or an uninfected control (not recorded which). CDR3s include the opening cysteine and the closing phenylalanine or tryptophan. The order of the fields is clone size, V gene, D gene, J gene, CDR3 protein, CDR3 DNA. The D gene is left open where the match is weak. Clone size appears in some rows only: once, few, many, or a class for an expanded clone.

-	TRBV5-1	-	TRBJ2-5	CASSLQGLQETQYF	TGCGCCAGCAGCTTGCAGGGGCTCCAAGAGACCCAGTACTTC
many	TRBV18	-	TRBJ1-5	CASSPGPNQPQHF	TGTGCCAGCTCACCGGGGCCCAATCAGCCCCAGCATTTT
-	TRBV11-2	-	TRBJ1-1	CASSFHTEAFF	TGTGCCAGCAGCTTTCACACTGAAGCTTTCTTT
few	TRBV12-3/TRBV12-4	-	TRBJ1-2	CASSLGQEGGVYGYTF	TGTGCCAGCAGTTTGGGGCAGGAGGGGGGTGTATATGGCTACACCTTC
few	TRBV6-1	-	TRBJ2-7	CASSELPYYEQYF	TGTGCCAGCAGTGAACTCCCCTACTACGAGCAGTACTTC
-	TRBV29-1	TRBD1	TRBJ2-1	CSVERRGQHNEQFF	TGCAGCGTTGAGCGCCGGGGACAGCACAATGAGCAGTTCTTC
few	TRBV29-1	TRBD1	TRBJ1-1	CSVRRGLRNTEAFF	TGCAGCGTAAGGAGGGGGCTCAGGAACACTGAAGCTTTCTTT
few	TRBV12-3/TRBV12-4	TRBD1	TRBJ1-2	CASSLRGRIGHGYTF	TGTGCCAGCAGTCTCAGGGGGAGGATTGGCCATGGCTACACCTTC
few	TRBV7-3	TRBD2	TRBJ2-5	CASSYRGLATETQYF	TGTGCCAGCAGTTACCGGGGACTAGCTACGGAGACCCAGTACTTC
-	TRBV12-3/TRBV12-4	TRBD1	TRBJ1-2	CATRQGNGYTF	TGTGCCACCAGACAGGGAAATGGCTACACCTTC
-	TRBV20-1	TRBD2	TRBJ2-5	CSAPKPREGTETQYF	TGCAGTGCTCCTAAACCGAGGGAGGGCACGGAGACCCAGTACTTC
-	TRBV29-1	TRBD1	TRBJ2-7	CSAGQGDDEQYF	TGCAGCGCTGGACAGGGCGACGACGAGCAGTACTTC
-	TRBV6-1	-	TRBJ2-7	CASYYRGASYEQYF	TGTGCCAGCTACTATCGTGGGGCCTCCTACGAGCAGTACTTC
-	TRBV7-3	-	TRBJ1-2	CASRSRVPYGYTF	TGTGCCAGCAGGTCCAGGGTTCCGTATGGCTACACCTTC
-	TRBV10-3	-	TRBJ1-1	CAISELHTEAFF	TGTGCCATCAGTGAGCTGCACACTGAAGCTTTCTTT
few	TRBV5-1	TRBD2	TRBJ2-7	CASSPGRGLAGLEQYF	TGCGCCAGCAGCCCCGGGAGAGGACTAGCGGGGCTTGAGCAGTACTTC
-	TRBV5-1	-	TRBJ2-7	CASSNSYYEQYF	TGCGCCAGCAGCAATTCTTACTACGAGCAGTACTTC
many	TRBV7-2	TRBD1	TRBJ2-3	CASSSETGVRTDTQYF	TGTGCCAGCAGCTCCGAAACAGGGGTTCGCACAGATACGCAGTATTTT
few	TRBV7-8	TRBD1	TRBJ2-7	CASSLTTGAWMEQYF	TGTGCCAGCAGCTTAACAACAGGGGCCTGGATGGAGCAGTACTTC
-	TRBV20-1	TRBD2	TRBJ2-1	CSATSGGPVSEQFF	TGCAGTGCTACTAGCGGGGGCCCTGTGAGTGAGCAGTTCTTC
few	TRBV28	-	TRBJ1-2	CASSLKARSWGLGNYGYTF	TGTGCCAGCAGTTTGAAAGCTCGGTCGTGGGGGCTCGGGAACTATGGCTACACCTTC
medium-sized	TRBV27	-	TRBJ2-3	CASSLSAGATDTQYF	TGTGCCAGCAGTTTATCGGCGGGGGCAACAGATACGCAGTATTTT
many	TRBV4-2	TRBD2	TRBJ2-1	CASSQAGTSGYNEQFF	TGTGCCAGCAGCCAAGCCGGGACTAGCGGGTACAATGAGCAGTTCTTC
many	TRBV28	TRBD1	TRBJ1-2	CASSRTGNYGYTF	TGTGCCAGCAGTCGGACAGGGAACTATGGCTACACCTTC
many	TRBV6-5	TRBD2	TRBJ2-7	CASSSFTGSGGFYEQYF	TGTGCCAGCAGTTCTTTCACGGGGAGCGGGGGATTCTACGAGCAGTACTTC
-	TRBV7-9	-	TRBJ1-1	CASSSSIEAFF	TGTGCCAGCAGCTCTTCCATTGAAGCTTTCTTT
many	TRBV27	-	TRBJ2-2	CASKLDGNTGELFF	TGTGCCAGCAAGCTGGACGGTAACACCGGGGAGCTGTTTTTT
-	TRBV11-3	-	TRBJ2-1	CASSLREGSSNNEQFF	TGTGCCAGCAGCCTCCGTGAGGGATCGAGTAACAATGAGCAGTTCTTC
-	TRBV7-9	-	TRBJ2-2	CASRVDGTNTGELFF	TGTGCCAGCAGAGTAGACGGAACGAACACCGGGGAGCTGTTTTTT
few	TRBV28	-	TRBJ2-7	CASSSPRVGGGSSYEQYF	TGTGCCAGCAGCTCACCCCGTGTTGGAGGGGGTTCCTCCTACGAGCAGTACTTC
few	TRBV11-2	-	TRBJ2-7	CASSFGTSIRYEQYF	TGTGCCAGCAGCTTCGGGACATCAATACGCTACGAGCAGTACTTC
few	TRBV3-1	-	TRBJ2-7	CASSLSGLTGRYHEQYF	TGTGCCAGCAGCCTATCAGGGCTAACAGGGCGCTATCACGAGCAGTACTTC
few	TRBV28	-	TRBJ2-7	CASSSSGLSSYEQYF	TGTGCCAGCAGTTCTTCAGGCCTGAGCTCCTACGAGCAGTACTTC
many	TRBV20-1	TRBD1	TRBJ1-2	CSANGQGRGYTF	TGCAGTGCAAACGGACAGGGTCGAGGCTACACCTTC
few	TRBV28	-	TRBJ2-7	CASSLTGQYEQYF	TGTGCCAGCAGTTTAACAGGGCAGTACGAGCAGTACTTC
many	TRBV24-1	-	TRBJ2-3	CATSDTGQAAPDTQYF	TGTGCCACCAGTGACACGGGCCAGGCCGCCCCAGATACGCAGTATTTT
-	TRBV29-1	-	TRBJ2-5	CSVLTYQETQYF	TGCAGCGTGCTAACCTACCAAGAGACCCAGTACTTC
few	TRBV7-6	-	TRBJ2-3	CASSFGQGTQYF	TGTGCCAGCAGCTTTGGCCAGGGCACGCAGTATTTT
few	TRBV10-3	-	TRBJ2-7	CAISESRAGYTSYEQYF	TGTGCCATCAGTGAGTCGAGGGCGGGGTATACCTCCTACGAGCAGTACTTC
-	TRBV6-2/TRBV6-3	TRBD2	TRBJ2-1	CASSWVTSGRLNEQFF	TGTGCCAGCAGTTGGGTGACTAGCGGGAGGTTAAATGAGCAGTTCTTC
-	TRBV10-3	TRBD1	TRBJ2-1	CAISGDSSYNEQFF	TGTGCCATCAGTGGGGACAGCTCCTACAATGAGCAGTTCTTC
-	TRBV6-1	TRBD1	TRBJ1-1	CASRRTGGGETEAFF	TGTGCCAGCAGGCGAACAGGGGGCGGGGAGACTGAAGCTTTCTTT
many	TRBV24-1	-	TRBJ2-2	CATSAQADTGELFF	TGTGCCACCAGTGCTCAGGCGGACACCGGGGAGCTGTTTTTT
-	TRBV12-3/TRBV12-4	TRBD1	TRBJ1-1	CASRTQGANTEAFF	TGTGCCAGCAGGACACAGGGGGCGAACACTGAAGCTTTCTTT
many	TRBV7-7	-	TRBJ1-1	CASSADTNTEAFF	TGTGCTAGCAGCGCGGACACGAACACTGAAGCTTTCTTT
few	TRBV6-5	-	TRBJ2-7	CASSYSPSEQYF	TGTGCCAGCAGTTACTCTCCATCCGAGCAGTACTTC
many	TRBV5-4	-	TRBJ2-5	CASSPGGRREETQYF	TGTGCCAGCAGCCCCGGCGGTCGGAGGGAAGAGACCCAGTACTTC
-	TRBV28	-	TRBJ2-1	CASSATVIWQFF	TGTGCCAGCAGTGCCACGGTTATTTGGCAGTTCTTC
many	TRBV7-9	TRBD1	TRBJ2-7	CASSLGQGAYEQYF	TGTGCCAGCAGCTTGGGACAGGGGGCCTACGAGCAGTACTTC
-	TRBV3-1	-	TRBJ1-5	CASSEGHPPDSNQPQHF	TGTGCCAGCAGCGAAGGGCATCCCCCTGATAGCAATCAGCCCCAGCATTTT
once	TRBV28	TRBD2	TRBJ2-7	CASSLRLAGYYEQYF	TGTGCCAGCAGTCTACGACTAGCGGGGTACTACGAGCAGTACTTC
few	TRBV11-2	-	TRBJ2-7	CASSLGVTSYEQYF	TGTGCCAGCAGCTTAGGCGTTACCTCATACGAGCAGTACTTC
many	TRBV20-1	-	TRBJ2-3	CSARDPFNYRSTDTQYF	TGCAGTGCTAGAGATCCCTTTAACTATAGGAGCACAGATACGCAGTATTTT
-	TRBV5-1	-	TRBJ1-6	CASSLGRAYNSPLHF	TGCGCCAGCAGCCTGGGGAGGGCCTATAATTCACCCCTCCACTTT
-	TRBV20-1	-	TRBJ1-4	CSASLRLNEKLFF	TGCAGTGCTAGTTTACGGCTAAATGAAAAACTGTTTTTT
-	TRBV5-1	-	TRBJ1-2	CASSLAQDYGYTF	TGCGCCAGCAGCTTGGCACAGGACTATGGCTACACCTTC
many	TRBV5-4	TRBD2	TRBJ2-1	CASSLPTGGNEQFF	TGTGCCAGCAGCTTGCCGACGGGAGGGAATGAGCAGTTCTTC
-	TRBV6-1	-	TRBJ1-1	CASSLLRGKDTEAFF	TGTGCCAGCAGCCTTCTACGGGGGAAGGACACTGAAGCTTTCTTT
-	TRBV7-2	-	TRBJ2-3	CASSFSGVNTDTQYF	TGTGCCAGCAGCTTCTCGGGGGTAAACACAGATACGCAGTATTTT
few	TRBV20-1	-	TRBJ2-5	CSARDGGRLQETQYF	TGCAGTGCTAGAGATGGAGGCAGGTTACAAGAGACCCAGTACTTC